This T cell receptor beta chain was sequenced in a study of blood T cell repertoires in COVID-19. Whole-study context: Samples came from the United States, Italy and Spain, spanning acute and convalescent COVID-19. The cDNA or gDNA used as material had been derived from T cells, B-cell-depleted T cells, or PBMCs.

Original methodology: Amplification of reference gene primers was used by the study to estimate nucleated cell counts. TCRdb keeps only in-frame clones here, not all; method: immunoSEQ multiplex PCR. D and trimming come from the DNA, and the V and J calls and clone size come from that table. The data contain under 35,000 clones, around 86% of them singletons. Unmatched junction bases numbered 3, after V lost 1 base and J lost 3 bases. The germline V gene encodes CDR1 LNHNV and CDR2 YYDKDF (reference sequence). The CDR3 contains 15 residues. The sequencing sample was made of peripheral blood. This receptor was taken from a man aged 65-85 years with acute or convalescent COVID-19. The chain combines TRBV15 with TRBJ1-5, with TRBD1 matching over 7 bases. CDR3 sequence (DNA): TGTGCCACCAGCAGAGTGGGACAGCACAATCAGCCCCAGCATTTT. Its protein is CATSRVGQHNQPQHF.